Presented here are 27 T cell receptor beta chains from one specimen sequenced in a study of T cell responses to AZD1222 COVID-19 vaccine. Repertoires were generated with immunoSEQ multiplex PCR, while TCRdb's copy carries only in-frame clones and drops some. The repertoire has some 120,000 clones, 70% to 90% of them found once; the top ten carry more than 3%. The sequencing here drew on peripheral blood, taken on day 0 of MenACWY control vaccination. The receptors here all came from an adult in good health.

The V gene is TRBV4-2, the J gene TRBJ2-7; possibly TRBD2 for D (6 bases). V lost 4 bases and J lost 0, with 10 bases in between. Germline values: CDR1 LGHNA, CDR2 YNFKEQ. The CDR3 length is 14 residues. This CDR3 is CASSPGGGSYEQYF. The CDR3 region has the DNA TGTGCCAGCAGCCCCGGGGGAGGCTCCTACGAGCAGTACTTC.

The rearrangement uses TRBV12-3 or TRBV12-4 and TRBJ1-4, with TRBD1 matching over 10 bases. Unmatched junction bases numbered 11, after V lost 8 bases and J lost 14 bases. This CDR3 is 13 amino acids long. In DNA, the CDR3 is TGTGCCAGCCTTCCGGACAGGGGGGGTAGGCTGTTTTTT. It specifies CASLPDRGGRLFF.

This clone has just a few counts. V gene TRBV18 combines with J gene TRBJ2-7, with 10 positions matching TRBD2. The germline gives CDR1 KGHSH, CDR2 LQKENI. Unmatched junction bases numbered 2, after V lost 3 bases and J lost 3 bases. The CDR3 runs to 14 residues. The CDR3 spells CASSPLAGVYEQYF. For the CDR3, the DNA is TGTGCCAGCTCACCTCTAGCGGGGGTCTACGAGCAGTACTTC.

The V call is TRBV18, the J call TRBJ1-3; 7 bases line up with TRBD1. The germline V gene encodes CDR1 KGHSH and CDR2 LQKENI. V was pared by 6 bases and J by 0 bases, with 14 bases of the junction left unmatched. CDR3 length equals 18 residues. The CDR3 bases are TGTGCCAGCTCTCCGACAGGGAGCTTCAAACCCTCTGGAAACACCATATATTTT. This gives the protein CASSPTGSFKPSGNTIYF.

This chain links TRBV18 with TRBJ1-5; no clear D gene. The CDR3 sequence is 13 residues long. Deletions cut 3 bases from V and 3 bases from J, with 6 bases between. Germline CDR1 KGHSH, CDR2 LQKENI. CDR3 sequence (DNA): TGTGCCAGCTCACCCCAAGCCAATCAGCCCCAGCATTTT. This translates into CASSPQANQPQHF.

The CDR3 coding sequence is TGTGCCAGCAGCTTTGTAGGGGACACTGAAGCTTTCTTT. Protein: CASSFVGDTEAFF. This chain connects TRBV7-9 to TRBJ1-1, with D tentatively TRBD1 (5 bases). The CDR3 contains 13 residues. V was trimmed by 3 bases and J by 3 bases, leaving 8 bases between them. Looked up from germline, CDR1 is SEHNR and CDR2 is FQNEAQ (reference sequence).

CDR3 in amino acids: CASKPGQRGEAFF. The CDR3 DNA is TGTGCCAGTAAGCCGGGACAGAGAGGGGAAGCTTTCTTT. This sequence joins TRBV18 and TRBJ1-1; TRBD1 matches 7 bases. Germline assignment: CDR1 KGHSH and CDR2 LQKENI. The CDR3 extends over 13 amino acids. The V and J ends lost 9 bases and 8 bases, in that order; junction bases with no gene match: 12.

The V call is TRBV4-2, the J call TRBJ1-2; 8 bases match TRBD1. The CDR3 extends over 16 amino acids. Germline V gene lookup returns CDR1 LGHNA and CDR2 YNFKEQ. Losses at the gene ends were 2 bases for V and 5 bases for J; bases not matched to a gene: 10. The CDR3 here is CASSQIGGQGEYGYTF. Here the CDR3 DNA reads TGTGCCAGCAGCCAAATAGGAGGACAGGGAGAATATGGCTACACCTTC.

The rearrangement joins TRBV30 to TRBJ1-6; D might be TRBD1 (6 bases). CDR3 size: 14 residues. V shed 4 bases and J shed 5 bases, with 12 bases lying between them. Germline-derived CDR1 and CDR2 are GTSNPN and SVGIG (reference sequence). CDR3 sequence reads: CAWNPTGDNSPLHF. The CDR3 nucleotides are TGTGCCTGGAATCCGACAGGAGATAATTCACCCCTCCACTTT.

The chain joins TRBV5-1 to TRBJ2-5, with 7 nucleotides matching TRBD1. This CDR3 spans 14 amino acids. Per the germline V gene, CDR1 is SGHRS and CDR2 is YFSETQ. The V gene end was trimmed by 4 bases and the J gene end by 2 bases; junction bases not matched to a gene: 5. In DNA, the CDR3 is TGCGCCAGCAGCGTGACAGGGACACAAGAGACCCAGTACTTC. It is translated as CASSVTGTQETQYF.

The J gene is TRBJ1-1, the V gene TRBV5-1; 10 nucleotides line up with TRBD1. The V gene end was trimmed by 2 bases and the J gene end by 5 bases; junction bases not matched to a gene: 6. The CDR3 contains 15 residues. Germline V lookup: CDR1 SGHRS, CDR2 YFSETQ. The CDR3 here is CASSFGTGEGTEAFF. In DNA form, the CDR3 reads TGCGCCAGCAGCTTCGGGACAGGGGAAGGGACTGAAGCTTTCTTT.

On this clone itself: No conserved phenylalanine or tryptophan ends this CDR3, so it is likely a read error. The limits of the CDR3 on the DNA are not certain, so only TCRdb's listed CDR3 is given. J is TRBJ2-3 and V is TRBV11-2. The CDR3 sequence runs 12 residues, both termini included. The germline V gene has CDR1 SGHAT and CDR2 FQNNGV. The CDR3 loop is CASSSSGGPTLI.

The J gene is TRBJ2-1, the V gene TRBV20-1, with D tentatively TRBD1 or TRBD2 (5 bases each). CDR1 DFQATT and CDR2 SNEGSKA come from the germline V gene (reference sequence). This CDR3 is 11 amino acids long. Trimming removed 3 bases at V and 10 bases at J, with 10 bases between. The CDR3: CSASGAWEQFF. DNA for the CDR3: TGCAGTGCTAGCGGGGCGTGGGAGCAGTTCTTC.

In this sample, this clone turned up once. The CDR3 is CSVEGTGQGNEQYF. In nucleotides, the CDR3 is TGCAGCGTTGAGGGAACGGGACAGGGGAACGAGCAGTACTTC. The chain has TRBV29-1 and TRBJ2-7, with 10 bases identical to TRBD1. Germline assignment: CDR1 SQVTM and CDR2 ANQGSEA. This CDR3 has 14 residues. The V segment lost 3 bases and the J segment 5 bases; nucleotides outside the gene matches: 7.

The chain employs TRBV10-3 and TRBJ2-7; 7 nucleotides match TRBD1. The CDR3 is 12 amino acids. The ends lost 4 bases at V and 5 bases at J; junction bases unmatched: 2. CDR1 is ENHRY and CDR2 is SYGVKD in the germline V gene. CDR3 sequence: CAISGDRNEQYF. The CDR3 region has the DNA TGTGCCATCAGTGGGGACAGAAACGAGCAGTACTTC.

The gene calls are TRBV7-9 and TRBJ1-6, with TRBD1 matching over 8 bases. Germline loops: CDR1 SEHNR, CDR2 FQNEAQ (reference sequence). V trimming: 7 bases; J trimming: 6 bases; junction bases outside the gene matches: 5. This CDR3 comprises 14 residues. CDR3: CASTGQGGNSPLHF. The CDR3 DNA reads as TGTGCCAGCACTGGACAGGGAGGTAATTCACCCCTCCACTTT.

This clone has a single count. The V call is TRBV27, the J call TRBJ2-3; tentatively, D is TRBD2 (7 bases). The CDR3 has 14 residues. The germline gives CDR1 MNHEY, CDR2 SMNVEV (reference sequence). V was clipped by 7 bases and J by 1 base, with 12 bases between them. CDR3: CASKSGGGTDTQYF. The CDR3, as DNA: TGTGCCAGCAAATCGGGGGGCGGCACAGATACGCAGTATTTT.

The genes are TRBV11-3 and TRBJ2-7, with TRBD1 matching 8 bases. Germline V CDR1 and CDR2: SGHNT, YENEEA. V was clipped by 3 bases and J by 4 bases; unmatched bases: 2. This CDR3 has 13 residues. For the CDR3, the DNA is TGTGCCAGCAGCTTCGGACAGGGTTACGAGCAGTACTTC. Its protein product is CASSFGQGYEQYF. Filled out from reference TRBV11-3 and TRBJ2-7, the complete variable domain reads EAGVVQSPRYKIIEKKQPVAFWCNPISGHNTLYWYLQNLGQGPELLIRYENEEAVDDSQLPKDRFSAERLKGVDSTLKIQPAELGDSAVYLCASSFGQGYEQYFGPGTRLTVT.

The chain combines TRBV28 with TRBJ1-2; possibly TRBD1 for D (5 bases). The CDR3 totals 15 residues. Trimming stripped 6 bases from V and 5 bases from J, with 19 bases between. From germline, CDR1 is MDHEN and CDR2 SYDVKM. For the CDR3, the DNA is TGTGCCAGCAGCTCTCCCCGCGGGGGTGGGTATGGCTACACCTTC. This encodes CASSSPRGGGYGYTF.

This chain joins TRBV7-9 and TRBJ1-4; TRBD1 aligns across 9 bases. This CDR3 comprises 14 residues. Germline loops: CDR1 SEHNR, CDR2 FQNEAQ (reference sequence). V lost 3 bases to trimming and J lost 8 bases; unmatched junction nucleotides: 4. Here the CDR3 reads CASSFGTGWEKLFF. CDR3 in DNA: TGTGCCAGCAGCTTCGGGACAGGGTGGGAAAAACTGTTTTTT.

The CDR3 nucleotides read TGTGCCACCAGTGATTCCGAAGAGACCCAGTACTTC. It translates to CATSDSEETQYF. The chain joins TRBV24-1 to TRBJ2-5, with D unclear. V was shortened by 2 bases and J by 3 bases, with 3 bases between the two germline ends. The CDR3 consists of 12 residues. The V gene's germline CDR1 is KGHDR and CDR2 SFDVKD.

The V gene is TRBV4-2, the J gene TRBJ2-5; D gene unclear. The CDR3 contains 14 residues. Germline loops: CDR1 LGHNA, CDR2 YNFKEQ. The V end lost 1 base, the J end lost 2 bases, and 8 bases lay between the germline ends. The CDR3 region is CASSQAQQQETQYF. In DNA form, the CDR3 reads TGTGCCAGCAGCCAAGCCCAACAACAAGAGACCCAGTACTTC.

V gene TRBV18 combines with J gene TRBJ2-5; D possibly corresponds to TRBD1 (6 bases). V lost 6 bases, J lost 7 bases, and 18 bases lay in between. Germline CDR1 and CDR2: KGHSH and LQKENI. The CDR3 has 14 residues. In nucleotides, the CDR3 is TGTGCCAGCTCCTTCACCACAGGGCCCGGGACCCAGTACTTC. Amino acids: CASSFTTGPGTQYF.

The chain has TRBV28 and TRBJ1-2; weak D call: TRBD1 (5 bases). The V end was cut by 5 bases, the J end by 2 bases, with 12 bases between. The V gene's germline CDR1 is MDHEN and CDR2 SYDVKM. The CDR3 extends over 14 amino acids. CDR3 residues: CASSRGRVNYGYTF. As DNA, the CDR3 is TGTGCCAGCAGTCGGGGGAGAGTGAACTATGGCTACACCTTC.

The CDR3 loop reads CASSLDRGYGYTF. CDR3 DNA: TGTGCCAGCAGCTTAGACAGGGGCTATGGCTACACCTTC. The J gene is TRBJ1-2, the V gene TRBV11-2, with a tentative D call TRBD1 (6 bases). Germline V CDR1 and CDR2: SGHAT, FQNNGV. V dropped 0 bases and J dropped 4 bases, with 6 bases sitting between them. The CDR3 spans 13 residues.

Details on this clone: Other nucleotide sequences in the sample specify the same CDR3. In nucleotides, the CDR3 is TGTGCCAGCTCACCACCTCAGGGGGGCTACACCTTC. Translation: CASSPPQGGYTF. The rearrangement uses TRBV18 and TRBJ1-2, with D perhaps TRBD1 (6 bases). Trimming stripped 0 bases from V and 8 bases from J, with 7 bases between. The CDR3 runs to 12 residues. CDR1 is KGHSH and CDR2 is LQKENI in the germline V gene.

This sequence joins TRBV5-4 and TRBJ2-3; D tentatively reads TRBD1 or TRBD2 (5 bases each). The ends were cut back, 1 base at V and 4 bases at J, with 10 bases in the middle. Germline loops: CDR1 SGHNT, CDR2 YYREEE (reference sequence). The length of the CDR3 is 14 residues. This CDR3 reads CASSLRGVADTQYF. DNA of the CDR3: TGTGCCAGCAGCTTGAGGGGAGTGGCAGATACGCAGTATTTT.